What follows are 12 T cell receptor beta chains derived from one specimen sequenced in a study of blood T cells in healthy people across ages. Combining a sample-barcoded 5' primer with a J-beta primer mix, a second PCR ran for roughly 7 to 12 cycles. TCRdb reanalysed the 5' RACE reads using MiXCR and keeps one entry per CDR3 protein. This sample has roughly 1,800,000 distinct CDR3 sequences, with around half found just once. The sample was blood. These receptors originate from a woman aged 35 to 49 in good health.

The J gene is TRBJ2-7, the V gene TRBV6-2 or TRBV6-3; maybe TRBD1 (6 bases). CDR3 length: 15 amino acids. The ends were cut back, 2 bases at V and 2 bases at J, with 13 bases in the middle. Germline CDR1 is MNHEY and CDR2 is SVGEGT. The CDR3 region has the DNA TGTGCCAGCAGTTACGGCGTGGCAGGGGCCTACGAGCAGTACTTC. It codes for CASSYGVAGAYEQYF.

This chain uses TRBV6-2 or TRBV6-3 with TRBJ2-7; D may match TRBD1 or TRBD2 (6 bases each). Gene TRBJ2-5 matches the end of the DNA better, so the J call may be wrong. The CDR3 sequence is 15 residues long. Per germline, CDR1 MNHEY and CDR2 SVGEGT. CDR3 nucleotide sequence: TGTGCCAGCAGCGAAACAGGGCCGCCCGGGGGGACCCAGTACTTC. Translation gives CASSETGPPGGTQYF.

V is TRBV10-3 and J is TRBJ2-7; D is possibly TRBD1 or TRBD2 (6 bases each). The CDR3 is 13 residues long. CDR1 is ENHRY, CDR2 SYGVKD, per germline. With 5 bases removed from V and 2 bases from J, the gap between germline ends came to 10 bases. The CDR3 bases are TGTGCCATCAGTAGGGGGGATGCCTACGAGCAGTACTTC. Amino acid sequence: CAISRGDAYEQYF.

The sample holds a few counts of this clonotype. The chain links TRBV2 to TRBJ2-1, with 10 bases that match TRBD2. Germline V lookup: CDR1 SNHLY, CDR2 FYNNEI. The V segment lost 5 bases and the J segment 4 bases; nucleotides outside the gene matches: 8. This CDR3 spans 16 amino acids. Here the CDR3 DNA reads TGTGCCAGCAGTATACTGAGCGGGGGGGGTTACAATGAGCAGTTCTTC. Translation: CASSILSGGGYNEQFF.

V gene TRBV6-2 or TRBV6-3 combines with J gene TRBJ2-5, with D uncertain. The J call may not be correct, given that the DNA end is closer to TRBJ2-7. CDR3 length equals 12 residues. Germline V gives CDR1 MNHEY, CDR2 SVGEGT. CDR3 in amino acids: CATQTVTYEQYF. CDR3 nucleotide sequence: TGTGCCACCCAGACGGTTACTTACGAGCAGTACTTC.

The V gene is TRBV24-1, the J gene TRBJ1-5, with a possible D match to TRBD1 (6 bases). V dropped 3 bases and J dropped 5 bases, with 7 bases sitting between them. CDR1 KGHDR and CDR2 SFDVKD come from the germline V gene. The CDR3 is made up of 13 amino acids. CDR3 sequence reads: CATSDTGYQPQHF. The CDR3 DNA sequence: TGTGCCACCAGTGATACAGGGTATCAGCCCCAGCATTTT.

CDR3 loop: CASSYSSGGNEQYF. The CDR3 DNA follows: TGTGCCAGCAGTTACTCGTCAGGGGGCAACGAGCAGTACTTC. The rearrangement links TRBV6-5 to TRBJ2-7; 8 bases are a match to TRBD1. The germline V gene has CDR1 MNHEY and CDR2 SVGAGI. CDR3 length: 14 amino acids. The V gene end was trimmed by 0 bases and the J gene end by 5 bases; junction bases not matched to a gene: 3.

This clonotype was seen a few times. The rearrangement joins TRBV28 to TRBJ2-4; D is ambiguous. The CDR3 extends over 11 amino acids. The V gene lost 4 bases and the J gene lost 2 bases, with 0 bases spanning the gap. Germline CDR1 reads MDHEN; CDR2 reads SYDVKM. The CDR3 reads CASSSKNIQYF. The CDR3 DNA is TGTGCCAGCAGTTCCAAAAACATTCAGTACTTC. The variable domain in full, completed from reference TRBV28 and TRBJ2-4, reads DVKVTQSSRYLVKRTGEKVFLECVQDMDHENMFWYRQDPGLGLRLIYFSYDVKMKEKGDIPEGYSVSREKKERFSLILESASTNQTSMYLCASSSKNIQYFGAGTRLSVL.

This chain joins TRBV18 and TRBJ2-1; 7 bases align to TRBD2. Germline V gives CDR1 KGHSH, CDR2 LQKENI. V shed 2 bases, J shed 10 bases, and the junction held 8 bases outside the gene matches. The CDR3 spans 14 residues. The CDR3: CASSPNAAGVEQFF. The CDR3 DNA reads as TGTGCCAGCTCACCAAACGCGGCGGGAGTAGAGCAGTTCTTC.

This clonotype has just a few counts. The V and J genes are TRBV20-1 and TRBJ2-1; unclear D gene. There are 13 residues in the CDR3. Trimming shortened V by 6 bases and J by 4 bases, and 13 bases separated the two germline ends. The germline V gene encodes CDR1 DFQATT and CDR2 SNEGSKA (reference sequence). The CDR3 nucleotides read TGCAGTGCCACTACCCCGGCGTACAATGAGCAGTTCTTC. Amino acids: CSATTPAYNEQFF.

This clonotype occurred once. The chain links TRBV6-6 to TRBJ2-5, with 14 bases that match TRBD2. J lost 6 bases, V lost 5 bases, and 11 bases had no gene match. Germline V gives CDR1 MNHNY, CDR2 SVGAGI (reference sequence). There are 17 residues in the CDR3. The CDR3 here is CASSQAEGLAGAQTQYF. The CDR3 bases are TGTGCCAGCAGTCAGGCGGAGGGACTAGCGGGGGCGCAGACCCAGTACTTC.

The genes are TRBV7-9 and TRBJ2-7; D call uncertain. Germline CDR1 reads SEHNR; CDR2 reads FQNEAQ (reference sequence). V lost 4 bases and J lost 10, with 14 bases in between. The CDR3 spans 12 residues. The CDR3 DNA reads TGTGCCAGCAGCTCAGTTTCGCCGGTACAGTACTTC. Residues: CASSSVSPVQYF.